This TCR beta chain was identified in a study of OX40 agonist ivuxolimab in advanced cancers. The study's findings and limits: On average, CD8+ T cells showed a greater number of expanded clones than CD4+.

Assay used: immunoSEQ multiplex PCR; TCRdb lists only in-frame clones, some missing. The sample lists about 17,000 clones, approximately 77% seen once, with 24% in the top ten. The V gene lost 5 bases and the J gene lost 12 bases, with 20 bases spanning the gap. The CDR3 extends over 14 amino acids. The germline gives CDR1 MRHNA, CDR2 SNTAGT. This clone is a singleton in its sample. The antigen is undetermined. The V and J genes are TRBV6-4 and TRBJ2-1, with D possibly matching TRBD2 (5 bases). The sample here was CD4+ or CD8+ T cells sorted from blood, taken in a trial of the OX40 agonist ivuxolimab. This TCR was recovered from an adult with an advanced solid tumor such as melanoma, head and neck, liver or kidney cancer. CDR3 bases: TGTGCCAGCAGTTACTTTGGTCCTAGCTGGGGGCAGTTCTTC. Translated, it gives CASSYFGPSWGQFF.